This passage covers 17 T cell receptor beta chains from one sample sequenced in a study of low-dose radiotherapy and immunotherapy resistance in tumors. TRAV- and TRBV-specific primers were used for first-strand cDNA, which covered alpha and beta chains. For amplifying TCRs, the PCR ran for around 20 cycles with Phusion, which was used together with a constant-region primer and the adapter on the V primers. One entry per CDR3 protein, called by TCRdb with MiXCR from the reads. The table has 15,000 to 20,000 distinct CDR3 sequences, over 65% seen once; the top ten hold around 10%. The receptors shown here come from a human donor with advanced metastatic prostate, ovarian, gallbladder or colorectal cancer (not recorded which). This table probably holds off-target reads from a library built for another chain.

The chain is built from TRBV30 and TRBJ1-4; D remains unclear. The CDR3 length is 11 residues. V lost 3 bases to trimming and J lost 8 bases, with 7 bases between them. Germline V gives CDR1 GTSNPN, CDR2 SVGIG (reference sequence). For the CDR3, the DNA is TGTGCCTGGAGACGTCGAGAAAAACTGTTTTTT. Residues: CAWRRREKLFF. Full variable domain (missing parts from reference TRBV30 and TRBJ1-4): SQTIHQWPATLVQPVGSPLSLECTVEGTSNPNLYWYRQAAGRGLQLLFYSVGIGQISSEVPQNLSASRPQDRQFILSSKKLLLSDSGFYLCAWRRREKLFFGSGTQLSVL.

This clonotype was observed a single time. The chain couples TRBV18 to TRBJ1-1; D remains ambiguous. The V gene lost 3 bases and the J gene lost 1 base, with 6 bases spanning the gap. The V gene's germline CDR1 is KGHSH and CDR2 LQKENI. The CDR3 loop spans 13 amino acids. For the CDR3, the DNA is TGTGCCAGCTCACCCATGGGGAACACTGAAGCTTTCTTT. This gives the protein CASSPMGNTEAFF.

This clonotype has just one count. In DNA form, the CDR3 reads TGTGCCAGTAGGCGACAGGGAGGTATTGGTGGCTACACCTTC. This encodes CASRRQGGIGGYTF. The chain joins TRBV19 to TRBJ1-2; 7 nucleotides agree with TRBD1. Trimming at V came to 6 bases and at J to 7 bases, leaving 11 bases not matched to a gene. CDR1 and CDR2 (germline): LNHDA, SQIVND (reference sequence). The CDR3 has 14 residues.

V is TRBV28 and J is TRBJ2-7; TRBD1 matches at 7 bases. Germline V gene data show CDR1 as MDHEN and CDR2 as SYDVKM. The V segment lost 8 bases and the J segment 2 bases; nucleotides outside the gene matches: 6. This CDR3 is built from 13 residues. CDR3 loop: CASLGQETYEQYF. CDR3 coding DNA: TGTGCCAGCCTTGGACAGGAGACCTACGAGCAGTACTTC.

This clonotype came up once. The V and J genes are TRBV6-2 or TRBV6-3 and TRBJ2-4, with 7 bases lining up with TRBD1. The CDR3 length is 13 residues. The V gene end was trimmed by 10 bases and the J gene end by 4 bases; junction bases not matched to a gene: 7. Germline-derived CDR1 and CDR2 are MNHEY and SVGEGT. The CDR3 DNA reads TGTGCCACTTTTCGACAGGGTAAAAACATTCAGTACTTC. Its translation: CATFRQGKNIQYF.

This chain links TRBV12-3 or TRBV12-4 with TRBJ2-1; D gene ambiguous. Trimming left V 5 bases short and J 1 base short, with 15 bases between. CDR3 length: 16 residues. In DNA form, the CDR3 reads TGTGCCAGCAGTCTGTCATGGGAAGAGTCCTACAATGAGCAGTTCTTC. Protein sequence: CASSLSWEESYNEQFF.

This sequence joins TRBV6-2 or TRBV6-3 and TRBJ2-3, with 16 bases matching TRBD2. The junction had 9 bases not matched to a gene; V was cut back by 6 bases and J by 0 bases. The CDR3 has 19 amino acids. Germline values: CDR1 MNHEY, CDR2 SVGEGT. CDR3 nucleotides: TGTGCCAGCAGGGACCCCGGGACTAGCGGGAGGGCTAGCACAGATACGCAGTATTTT. Translation gives CASRDPGTSGRASTDTQYF.

The CDR3 nucleotides read TGTGCCACCAGCAGAGACGGAGATACGCAGTATTTT. This gives the protein CATSRDGDTQYF. The rearrangement links TRBV15 to TRBJ2-3; D not certain. This CDR3 has 12 amino acids. Between the trimmed V and J ends, which lost 0 bases and 5 bases, there was a span of 3 bases. Germline CDR1 LNHNV, CDR2 YYDKDF (reference sequence).

A single count supports this clonotype. The CDR3 DNA follows: TGTGCCAGCAGCCTCCGGCCCGACTCCTACGAGCAGTACTTC. Translating gives CASSLRPDSYEQYF. The rearrangement joins TRBV4-2 to TRBJ2-7; D not resolved. Trimming took 4 bases from V and 0 from J, leaving 10 bases between them. This CDR3 has 14 amino acids. Germline V gene lookup returns CDR1 LGHNA and CDR2 YNFKEQ.

The chain uses TRBV28 and TRBJ1-5; D not resolved. The CDR3 covers 14 residues. Trimming removed 5 bases at V and 3 bases at J, with 11 bases between. Germline V gene lookup returns CDR1 MDHEN and CDR2 SYDVKM. In nucleotides, the CDR3 is TGTGCCAGCAGTCTAATCAGCCCCAATCAGCCCCAGCATTTT. Amino acid sequence: CASSLISPNQPQHF.

This chain joins TRBV5-3 and TRBJ2-1, with a possible D match to TRBD1 (7 bases). TRBV5-3 falls under the ORF class, with uncertain function. Trimming pared 8 bases from V and 8 bases from J, leaving 23 bases between. The CDR3 spans 15 residues. In nucleotides, the CDR3 is TGTGCCAGCAGCCAGGGGCCGGCAGGGGGGTATGAGCAGTTCTTC. Translated, it gives CASSQGPAGGYEQFF.

This chain uses TRBV28 with TRBJ1-2; D remains unclear. V lost 5 bases and J 3 bases, leaving 7 bases between the germline ends. Germline V gene data show CDR1 as MDHEN and CDR2 as SYDVKM. The CDR3 extends over 12 amino acids. CDR3 residues: CASSLGDYGYTF. CDR3 bases: TGTGCCAGCAGTCTCGGGGACTATGGCTACACCTTC.

The rearrangement links TRBV19 to TRBJ1-5; the match to TRBD1 covers 7 bases. Germline V CDR1 and CDR2: LNHDA, SQIVND (reference sequence). J was trimmed by 6 bases and V by 7 bases; bases with no gene match: 9. There are 14 residues in the CDR3. The DNA for the CDR3 is TGTGCCAGTACTCGGGCAGGGGGACGTCAGCCCCAGCATTTT. Its protein product is CASTRAGGRQPQHF.

The chain carries TRBV27 and TRBJ1-6; 7 nucleotides line up with TRBD1. Germline assignment: CDR1 MNHEY and CDR2 SMNVEV (reference sequence). With 5 bases clipped from V and 9 bases from J, the junction kept 10 bases outside the gene matches. The CDR3 sequence is 15 residues long. Here the CDR3 reads CASSPLTGSGSPLHF. CDR3 DNA sequence: TGTGCCAGCAGTCCCCTGACAGGGAGTGGTTCACCCCTCCACTTT.

The chain employs TRBV7-9 and TRBJ1-6, with TRBD1 identical over 9 bases. This CDR3 is built from 15 residues. V shed 6 bases, J shed 10 bases, and the junction held 10 bases outside the gene matches. Germline CDR1 reads SEHNR; CDR2 reads FQNEAQ (reference sequence). CDR3: CASSQTGGAGSPLHF. The DNA of the CDR3 is TGTGCCAGCAGTCAAACAGGGGGCGCGGGGTCACCCCTCCACTTT.

The rearrangement uses TRBV5-5 and TRBJ2-7, with TRBD2 matching 7 bases. V trimming: 4 bases; J trimming: 0 bases; junction bases outside the gene matches: 10. CDR3 length: 16 amino acids. Looked up from germline, CDR1 is SGHKS and CDR2 is YYEKEE (reference sequence). The CDR3 DNA sequence: TGTGCCAGCAGCCCGCTGATCGGCGGGAGCTCCTACGAGCAGTACTTC. It codes for CASSPLIGGSSYEQYF.

The chain joins TRBV6-2 or TRBV6-3 to TRBJ2-7, with TRBD2 identical over 9 bases. The CDR3 length is 14 residues. After removal of 6 bases from V and 5 bases from J, the junction contained 8 bases not matched to a gene. Germline lookup yields CDR1 MNHEY and CDR2 SVGEGT. CDR3 loop: CASRSSGTGHEQYF. The CDR3 DNA reads as TGTGCCAGCAGATCTAGCGGGACGGGCCACGAGCAGTACTTC.